Given below is one T cell receptor (beta chain) in context. This entry belongs to a study of yellow fever vaccine responses in identical twins. Germline V gene data show CDR1 as SGHRS and CDR2 as YFSETQ. The CDR3 extends over 15 amino acids. V was clipped by 4 bases and J by 1 base, with 15 bases between them. A single record per CDR3 protein comes from TCRdb applying MiXCR to the RT-PCR reads. The sample holds under 1,500 distinct CDR3 sequences, 84% seen once. The chain has TRBV5-1 and TRBJ2-7; maybe TRBD1 (7 bases). The TCR comes from a woman between 18 and 30 years old who received the yellow fever vaccine. Here the sequenced sample was T cells from blood (PBMCs), unsorted or a sorted subset (not recorded which), taken before or after yellow fever vaccination (not recorded which). CDR3 loop: CASSPRDSQSYEQYF. The CDR3 DNA reads as TGCGCCAGCAGCCCGCGGGACAGTCAGTCCTACGAGCAGTACTTC.